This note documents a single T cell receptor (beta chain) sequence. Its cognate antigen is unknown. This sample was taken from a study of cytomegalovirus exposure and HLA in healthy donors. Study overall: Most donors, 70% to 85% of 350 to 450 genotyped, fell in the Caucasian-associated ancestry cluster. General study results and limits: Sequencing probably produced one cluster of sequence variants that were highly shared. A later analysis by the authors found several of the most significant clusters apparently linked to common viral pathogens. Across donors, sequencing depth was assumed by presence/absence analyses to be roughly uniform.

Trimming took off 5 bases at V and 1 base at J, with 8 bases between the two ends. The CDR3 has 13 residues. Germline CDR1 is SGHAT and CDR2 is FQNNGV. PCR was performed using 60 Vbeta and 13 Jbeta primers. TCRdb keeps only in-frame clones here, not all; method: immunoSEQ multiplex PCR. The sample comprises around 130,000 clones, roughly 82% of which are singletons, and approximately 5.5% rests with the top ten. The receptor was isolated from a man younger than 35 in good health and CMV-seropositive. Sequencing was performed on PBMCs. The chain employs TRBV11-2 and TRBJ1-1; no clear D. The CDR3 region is CASSPTPNTEAFF. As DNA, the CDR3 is TGTGCCAGCAGCCCAACACCGAACACTGAAGCTTTCTTT.